This TCR beta chain derives from a study of blood T cell repertoires in COVID-19. The authors' processing: Nucleated cell counts were estimated from reference gene primer amplification. Using immunoSEQ multiplex PCR, the repertoire was profiled, and TCRdb retains in-frame clones only, with some absent. V and J calls and clone size are copied from that table; D and trimming were computed from the DNA. The repertoire has over 80,000 clones, about 89% of them found once; the top ten carry just under 20%. Germline CDR1 reads SGHRS; CDR2 reads YFSETQ. The CDR3 has 16 amino acids. V dropped 0 bases and J dropped 0 bases, with 10 bases sitting between them.

Sequencing was done on a sample of peripheral blood. The origin of this receptor is a human donor in a cohort sampled during active COVID-19. J is TRBJ1-3 and V is TRBV5-1; D is unresolved. CDR3 protein: CASSLGTSNSGNTIYF. The CDR3 coding sequence is TGCGCCAGCAGCTTGGGGACTTCGAACTCTGGAAACACCATATATTTT.